This paragraph covers one T cell receptor (beta chain) sequence. Its antigen is as yet unknown. The data belong to a study of cytomegalovirus exposure and HLA in healthy donors. Study-level background: The 90 to 150 validation repertoires were produced on the same platform as the roughly 720 repertoires of the first cohort. This was reported in a later analysis. General observations from the study: In vitro experiments confirmed that a few CMV-associated chains were specific for CMV antigens. TCR beta chains numbering roughly 150 were designated cytomegalovirus-associated.

The donors belonged to the roughly 120-subject validation cohort, separate from the roughly 700-subject first cohort. Method: immunoSEQ multiplex PCR; TCRdb's copy keeps in-frame clones and lacks some. Of about 150,000 clones listed, approximately 88% are singletons. V trimming: 5 bases; J trimming: 6 bases; junction bases outside the gene matches: 13. CDR3 size: 16 residues. CDR1 SGHNT and CDR2 YENEEA come from the germline V gene. The rearrangement uses TRBV11-3 and TRBJ1-2; TRBD1 matches at 9 bases. The clonotype comes from a woman aged 18-29 years in good health and CMV-seropositive. Input material: PBMCs. CDR3 bases: TGTGCCAGCAGCGGAGTTCGTGGGACAGGGCGGGATGGCTACACCTTC. Its translation: CASSGVRGTGRDGYTF.